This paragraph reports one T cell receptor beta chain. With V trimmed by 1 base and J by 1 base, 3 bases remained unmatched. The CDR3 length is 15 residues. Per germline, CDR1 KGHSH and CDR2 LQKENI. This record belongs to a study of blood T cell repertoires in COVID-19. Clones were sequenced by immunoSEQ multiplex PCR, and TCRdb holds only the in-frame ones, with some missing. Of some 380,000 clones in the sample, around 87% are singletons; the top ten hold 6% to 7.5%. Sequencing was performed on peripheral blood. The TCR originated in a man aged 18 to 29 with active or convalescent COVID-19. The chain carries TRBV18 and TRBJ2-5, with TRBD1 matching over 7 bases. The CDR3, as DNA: TGTGCCAGCTCACCACTTGGGACAGTCCAAGAGACCCAGTACTTC. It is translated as CASSPLGTVQETQYF.